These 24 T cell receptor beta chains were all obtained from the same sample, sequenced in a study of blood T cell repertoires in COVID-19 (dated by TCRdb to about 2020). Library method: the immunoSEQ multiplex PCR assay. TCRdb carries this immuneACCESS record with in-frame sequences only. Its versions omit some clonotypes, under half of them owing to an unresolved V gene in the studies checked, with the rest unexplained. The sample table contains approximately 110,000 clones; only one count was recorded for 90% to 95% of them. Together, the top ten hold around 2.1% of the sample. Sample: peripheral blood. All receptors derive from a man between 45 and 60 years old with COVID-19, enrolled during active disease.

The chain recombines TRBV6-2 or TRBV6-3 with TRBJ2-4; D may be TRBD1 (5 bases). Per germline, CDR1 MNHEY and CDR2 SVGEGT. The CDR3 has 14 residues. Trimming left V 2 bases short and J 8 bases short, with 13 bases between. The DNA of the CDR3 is TGTGCCAGCAGTTACGCAGGGTCGGTGGACATTCAGTACTTC. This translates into CASSYAGSVDIQYF.

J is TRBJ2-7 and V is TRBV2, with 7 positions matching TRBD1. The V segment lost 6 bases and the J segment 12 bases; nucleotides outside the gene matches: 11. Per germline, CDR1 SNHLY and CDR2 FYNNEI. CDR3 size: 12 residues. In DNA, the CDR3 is TGTGCCAGCAGAGTCGGAGGACAGGCCATGTACTTC. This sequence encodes CASRVGGQAMYF. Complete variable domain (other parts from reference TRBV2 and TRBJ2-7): EPEVTQTPSHQVTQMGQEVILRCVPISNHLYFYWYRQILGQKVEFLVSFYNNEISEKSEIFDDQFSVERPDGSNFTLKIRSTKLEDSAMYFCASRVGGQAMYFGPGTRLTVT.

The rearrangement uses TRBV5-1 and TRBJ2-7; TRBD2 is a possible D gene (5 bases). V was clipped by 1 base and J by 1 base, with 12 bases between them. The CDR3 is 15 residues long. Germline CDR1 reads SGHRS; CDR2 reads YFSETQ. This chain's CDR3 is CASSLSGANSYEQYF. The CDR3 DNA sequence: TGCGCCAGCAGCTTGAGCGGCGCCAATTCCTACGAGCAGTACTTC.

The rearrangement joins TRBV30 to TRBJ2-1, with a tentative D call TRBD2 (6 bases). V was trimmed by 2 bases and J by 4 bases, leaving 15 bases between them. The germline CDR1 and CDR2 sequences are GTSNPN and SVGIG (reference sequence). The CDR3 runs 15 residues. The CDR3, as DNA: TGTGCCTGGAGTAGGGAGTCTAGCGAATACAATGAGCAGTTCTTC. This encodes CAWSRESSEYNEQFF.

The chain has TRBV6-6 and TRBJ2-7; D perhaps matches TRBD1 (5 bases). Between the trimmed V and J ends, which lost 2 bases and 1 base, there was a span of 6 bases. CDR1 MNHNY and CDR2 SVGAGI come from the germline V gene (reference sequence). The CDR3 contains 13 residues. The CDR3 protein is CASSYDSSYEQYF. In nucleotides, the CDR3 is TGTGCCAGCAGTTACGACAGTTCCTACGAGCAGTACTTC.

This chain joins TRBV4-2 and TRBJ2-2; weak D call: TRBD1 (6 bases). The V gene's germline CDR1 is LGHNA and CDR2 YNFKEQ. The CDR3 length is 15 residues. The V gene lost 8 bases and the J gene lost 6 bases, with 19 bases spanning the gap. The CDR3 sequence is CASSPLQGAAGELFF. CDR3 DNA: TGTGCCAGCTCCCCCTTACAGGGAGCAGCCGGGGAGCTGTTTTTT.

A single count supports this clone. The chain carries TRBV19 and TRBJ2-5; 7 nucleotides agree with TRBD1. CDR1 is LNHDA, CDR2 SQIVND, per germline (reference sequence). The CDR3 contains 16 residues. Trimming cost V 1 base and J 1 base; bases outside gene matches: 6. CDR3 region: CASSIGRDSFQETQYF. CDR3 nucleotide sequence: TGTGCCAGTAGTATAGGCCGGGACAGCTTCCAAGAGACCCAGTACTTC.

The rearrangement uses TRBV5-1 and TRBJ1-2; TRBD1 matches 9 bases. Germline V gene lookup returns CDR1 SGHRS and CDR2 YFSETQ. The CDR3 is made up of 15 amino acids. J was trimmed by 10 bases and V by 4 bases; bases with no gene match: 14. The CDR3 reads CASSAGTVGQGIYTF. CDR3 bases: TGCGCCAGCAGCGCGGGCACCGTGGGACAGGGTATCTACACCTTC. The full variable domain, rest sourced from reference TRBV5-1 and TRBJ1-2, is KAGVTQTPRYLIKTRGQQVTLSCSPISGHRSVSWYQQTPGQGLQFLFEYFSETQRNKGNFPGRFSGRQFSNSRSEMNVSTLELGDSALYLCASSAGTVGQGIYTFGSGTRLTVV.

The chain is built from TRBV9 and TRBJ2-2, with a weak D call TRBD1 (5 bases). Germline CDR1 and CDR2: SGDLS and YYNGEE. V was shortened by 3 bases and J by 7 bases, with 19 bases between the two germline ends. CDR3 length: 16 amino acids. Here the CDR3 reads CASSGNGGQGDGELFF. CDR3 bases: TGTGCCAGCAGCGGAAACGGCGGACAAGGCGACGGGGAGCTGTTTTTT.

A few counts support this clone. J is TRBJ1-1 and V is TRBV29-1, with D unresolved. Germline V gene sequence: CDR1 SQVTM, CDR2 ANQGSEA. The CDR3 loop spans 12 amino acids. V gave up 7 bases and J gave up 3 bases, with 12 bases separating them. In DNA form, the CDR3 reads TGCAGCGCTGACGGGGTGGACACTGAAGCTTTCTTT. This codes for CSADGVDTEAFF. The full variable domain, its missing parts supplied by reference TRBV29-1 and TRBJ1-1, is SAVISQKPSRDICQRGTSLTIQCQVDSQVTMMFWYRQQPGQSLTLIATANQGSEATYESGFVIDKFPISRPNLTFSTLTVSNMSPEDSSIYLCSADGVDTEAFFGQGTRLTVV.

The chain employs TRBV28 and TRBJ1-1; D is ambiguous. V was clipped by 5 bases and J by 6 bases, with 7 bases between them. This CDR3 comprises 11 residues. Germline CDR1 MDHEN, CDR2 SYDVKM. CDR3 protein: CASSATSEAFF. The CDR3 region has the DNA TGTGCCAGCAGTGCGACATCTGAAGCTTTCTTT.

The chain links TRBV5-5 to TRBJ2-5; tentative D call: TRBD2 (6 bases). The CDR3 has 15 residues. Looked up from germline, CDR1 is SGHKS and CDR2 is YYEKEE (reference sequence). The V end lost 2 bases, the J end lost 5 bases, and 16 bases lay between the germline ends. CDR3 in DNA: TGTGCCAGCAGCTTAGGCGGGACCCAGAGGGAGACCCAGTACTTC. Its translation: CASSLGGTQRETQYF.

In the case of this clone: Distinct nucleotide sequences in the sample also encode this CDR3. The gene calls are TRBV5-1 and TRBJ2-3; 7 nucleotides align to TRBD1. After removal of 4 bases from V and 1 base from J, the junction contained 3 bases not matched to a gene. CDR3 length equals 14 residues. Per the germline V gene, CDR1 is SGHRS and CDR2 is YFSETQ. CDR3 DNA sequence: TGCGCCAGCAGCCTCGACAGGGGCACAGATACGCAGTATTTT. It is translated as CASSLDRGTDTQYF.

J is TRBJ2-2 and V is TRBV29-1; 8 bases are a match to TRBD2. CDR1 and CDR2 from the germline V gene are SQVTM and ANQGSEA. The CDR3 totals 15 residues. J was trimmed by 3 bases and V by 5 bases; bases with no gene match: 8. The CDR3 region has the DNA TGCAGCGTTCCAACTAGCGGAGTTCACACCGGGGAGCTGTTTTTT. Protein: CSVPTSGVHTGELFF.

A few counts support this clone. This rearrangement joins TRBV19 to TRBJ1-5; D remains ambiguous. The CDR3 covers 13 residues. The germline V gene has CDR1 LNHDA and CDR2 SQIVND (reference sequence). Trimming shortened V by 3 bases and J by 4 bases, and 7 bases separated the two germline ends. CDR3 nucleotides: TGTGCCAGTAGTATTGGAGGTAATCAGCCCCAGCATTTT. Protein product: CASSIGGNQPQHF.

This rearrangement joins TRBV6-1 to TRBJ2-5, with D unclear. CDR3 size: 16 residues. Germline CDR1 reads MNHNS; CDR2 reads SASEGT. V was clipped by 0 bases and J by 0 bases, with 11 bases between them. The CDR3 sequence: CASSEAPHGYQETQYF. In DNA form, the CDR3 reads TGTGCCAGCAGTGAAGCTCCGCACGGGTACCAAGAGACCCAGTACTTC.

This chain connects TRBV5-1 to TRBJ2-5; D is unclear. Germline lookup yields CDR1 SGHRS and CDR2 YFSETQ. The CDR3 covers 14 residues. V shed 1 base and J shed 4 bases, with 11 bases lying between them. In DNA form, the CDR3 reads TGCGCCAGCAGCTTGATAGAGCGTCCAGAGACCCAGTACTTC. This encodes CASSLIERPETQYF.

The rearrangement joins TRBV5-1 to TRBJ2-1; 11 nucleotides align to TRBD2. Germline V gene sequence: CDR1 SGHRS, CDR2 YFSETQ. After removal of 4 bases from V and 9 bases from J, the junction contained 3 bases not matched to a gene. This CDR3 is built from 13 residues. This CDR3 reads CASSGGLAGEQFF. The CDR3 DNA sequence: TGCGCCAGCAGCGGAGGACTAGCGGGTGAGCAGTTCTTC.

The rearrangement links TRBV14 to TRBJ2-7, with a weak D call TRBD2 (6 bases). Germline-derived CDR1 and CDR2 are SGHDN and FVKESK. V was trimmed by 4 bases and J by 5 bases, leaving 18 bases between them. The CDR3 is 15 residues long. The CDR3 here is CASSRPSGPRDEQYF. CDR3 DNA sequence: TGTGCCAGCAGCCGACCCAGCGGGCCTCGAGACGAGCAGTACTTC.

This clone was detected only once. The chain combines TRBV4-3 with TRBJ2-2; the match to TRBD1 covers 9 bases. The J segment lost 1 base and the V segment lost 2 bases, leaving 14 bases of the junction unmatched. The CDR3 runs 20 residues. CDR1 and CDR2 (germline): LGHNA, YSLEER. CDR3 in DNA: TGCGCCAGCAGCCAACGGACAGGGGACCTATGGGGACAGAACACCGGGGAGCTGTTTTTT. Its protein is CASSQRTGDLWGQNTGELFF.

CDR3 DNA sequence: TGTGCCAGCAGCTTTGGCGGTCCTAGCGGGAGAGGCGGCGGTACGCAGTATTTT. It translates to CASSFGGPSGRGGGTQYF. This chain connects TRBV7-9 to TRBJ2-3, with 10 bases fitting TRBD2. There are 18 residues in the CDR3. Germline CDR1 reads SEHNR; CDR2 reads FQNEAQ (reference sequence). The V and J ends lost 3 bases and 8 bases, in that order; junction bases with no gene match: 17.

The DNA for the CDR3 is TGTGCCAGCAGCGTAGGGGACTTTGACACCGGGGAGCTGTTTTTT. As protein: CASSVGDFDTGELFF. This rearrangement joins TRBV9 to TRBJ2-2, with D tentatively TRBD2 (6 bases). In germline, CDR1 is SGDLS, CDR2 YYNGEE. The V end lost 0 bases, the J end lost 3 bases, and 9 bases lay between the germline ends. The CDR3 consists of 15 residues.

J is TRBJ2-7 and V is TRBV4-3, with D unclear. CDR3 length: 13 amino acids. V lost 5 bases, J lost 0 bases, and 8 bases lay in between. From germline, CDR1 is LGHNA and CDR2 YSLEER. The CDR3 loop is CASSSPVSYEQYF. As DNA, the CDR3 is TGCGCCAGCAGCTCCCCCGTCTCCTACGAGCAGTACTTC.

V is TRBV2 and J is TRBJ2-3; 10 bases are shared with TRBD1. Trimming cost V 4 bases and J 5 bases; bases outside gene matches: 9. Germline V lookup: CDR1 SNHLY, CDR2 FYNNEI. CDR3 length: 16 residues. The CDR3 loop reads CASSGPGQGYLDTQYF. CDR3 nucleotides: TGTGCCAGCAGTGGACCGGGACAGGGGTACCTAGATACGCAGTATTTT.